The entry below describes one T cell receptor (beta chain). Antigen specificity is unknown. The sample comes from a study of metastatic and nonmetastatic thyroid tumors. Turning to the study itself: A comparison of repertoires was made across blood and tumor or nodule tissue from malignant and benign thyroid patients. Notes on the study in general: Significantly greater TCR beta diversity was reportedly found in malignant thyroid tumors than in benign nodules (in blood and tumor).

All patients were untreated before thyroid surgery. Study processing details: To classify distant metastasis in papillary thyroid cancer, a model was built from CDR3 differences across clinicopathological groups. TCRdb reanalyzed the PCR reads via MiXCR. What appears here as the V and J calls and clone size reflects TCRdb's work, not the paper's. Here the sample spans about 21,000 clones, roughly a quarter being singletons. The V segment lost 3 bases and the J segment 0 bases; nucleotides outside the gene matches: 12. This CDR3 comprises 19 residues. Germline V gene sequence: CDR1 MNHEY, CDR2 SVGEGT. This chain connects TRBV6-2 or TRBV6-3 to TRBJ1-5; 9 positions agree with TRBD1. The sequence was collected from a female donor with papillary thyroid cancer or a benign thyroid nodule (not recorded which). Some clones in this sample may be carry-over from other donors' samples. The sequenced material came from tumor tissue. As DNA, the CDR3 is TGTGCCAGCAGTTATCCCCGGGACAGGGTATTCTATAGCAATCAGCCCCAGCATTTT. Its translation is CASSYPRDRVFYSNQPQHF.